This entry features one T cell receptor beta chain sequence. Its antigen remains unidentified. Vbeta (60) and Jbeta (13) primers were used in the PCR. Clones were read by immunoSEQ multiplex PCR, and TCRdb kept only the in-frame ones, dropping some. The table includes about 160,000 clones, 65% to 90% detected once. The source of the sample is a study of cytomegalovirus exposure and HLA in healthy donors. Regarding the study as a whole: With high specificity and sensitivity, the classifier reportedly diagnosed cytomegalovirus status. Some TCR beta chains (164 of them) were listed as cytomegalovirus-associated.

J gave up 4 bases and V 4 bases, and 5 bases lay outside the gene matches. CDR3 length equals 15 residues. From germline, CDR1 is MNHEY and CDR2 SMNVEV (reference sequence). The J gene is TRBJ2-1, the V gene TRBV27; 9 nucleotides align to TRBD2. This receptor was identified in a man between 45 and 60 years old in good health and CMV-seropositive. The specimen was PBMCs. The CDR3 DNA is TGTGCCAGCAGTTCTGGACTAGCGCCATACAATGAGCAGTTCTTC. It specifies CASSSGLAPYNEQFF.